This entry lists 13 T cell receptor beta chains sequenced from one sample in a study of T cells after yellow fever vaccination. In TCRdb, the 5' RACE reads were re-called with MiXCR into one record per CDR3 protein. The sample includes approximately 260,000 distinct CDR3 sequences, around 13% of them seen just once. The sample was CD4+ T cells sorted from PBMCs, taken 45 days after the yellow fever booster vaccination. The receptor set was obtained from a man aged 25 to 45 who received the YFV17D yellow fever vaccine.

CDR3 residues: CATSSFRGLDEQFF. CDR3 DNA sequence: TGTGCCACCAGCTCCTTTAGAGGTTTGGATGAGCAGTTCTTC. This chain connects TRBV15 to TRBJ2-1, with no clear D. CDR1 is LNHNV, CDR2 YYDKDF, per germline (reference sequence). The CDR3 covers 14 residues. Trimming left V 5 bases short and J 8 bases short, with 16 bases between.

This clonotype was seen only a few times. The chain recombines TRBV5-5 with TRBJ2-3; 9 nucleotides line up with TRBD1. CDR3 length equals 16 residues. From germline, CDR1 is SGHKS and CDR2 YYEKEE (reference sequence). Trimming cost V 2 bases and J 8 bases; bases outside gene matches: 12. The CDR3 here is CASSLPGQGPTVTQYF. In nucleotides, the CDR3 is TGTGCCAGCAGCTTACCGGGACAGGGTCCGACGGTTACGCAGTATTTT.

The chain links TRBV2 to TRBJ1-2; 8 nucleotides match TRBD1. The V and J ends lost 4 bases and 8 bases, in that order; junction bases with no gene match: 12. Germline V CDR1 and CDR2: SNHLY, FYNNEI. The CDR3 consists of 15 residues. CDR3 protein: CASSGLTGATGGYTF. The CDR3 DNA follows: TGTGCCAGCAGTGGGTTGACAGGGGCAACTGGGGGCTACACCTTC.

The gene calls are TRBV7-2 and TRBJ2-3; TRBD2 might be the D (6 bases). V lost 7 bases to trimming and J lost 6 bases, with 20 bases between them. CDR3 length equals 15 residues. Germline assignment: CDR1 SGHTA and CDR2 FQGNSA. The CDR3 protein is CASTLPGLPPDTQYF. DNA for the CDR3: TGTGCCAGCACCCTACCGGGACTCCCCCCTGATACGCAGTATTTT.

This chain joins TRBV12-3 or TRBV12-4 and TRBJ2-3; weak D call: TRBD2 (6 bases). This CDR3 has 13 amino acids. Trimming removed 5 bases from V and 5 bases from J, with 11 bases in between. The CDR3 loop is CASSLGLGDTQYF. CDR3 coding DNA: TGTGCCAGCAGTCTGGGACTCGGAGATACGCAGTATTTT.

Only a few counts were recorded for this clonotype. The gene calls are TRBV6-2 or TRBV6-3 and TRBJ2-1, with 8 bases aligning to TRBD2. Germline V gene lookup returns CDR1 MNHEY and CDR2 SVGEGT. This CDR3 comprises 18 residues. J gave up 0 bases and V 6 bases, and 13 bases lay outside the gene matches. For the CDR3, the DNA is TGTGCCAGCAGCCTGGATAGCGGGACTACCCACTCCTACAATGAGCAGTTCTTC. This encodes CASSLDSGTTHSYNEQFF.

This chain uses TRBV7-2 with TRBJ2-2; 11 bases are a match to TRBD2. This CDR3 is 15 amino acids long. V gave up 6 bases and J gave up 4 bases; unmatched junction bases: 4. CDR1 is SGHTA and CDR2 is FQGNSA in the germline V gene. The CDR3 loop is CASSTSGSVTGELFF. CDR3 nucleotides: TGTGCCAGCAGTACTAGCGGGAGCGTCACCGGGGAGCTGTTTTTT.

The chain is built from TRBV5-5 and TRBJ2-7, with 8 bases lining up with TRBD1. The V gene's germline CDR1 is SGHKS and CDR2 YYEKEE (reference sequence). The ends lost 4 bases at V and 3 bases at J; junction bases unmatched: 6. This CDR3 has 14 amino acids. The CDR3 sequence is CASSRDRSNYEQYF. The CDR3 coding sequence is TGTGCCAGCAGCCGGGACAGGAGCAACTACGAGCAGTACTTC. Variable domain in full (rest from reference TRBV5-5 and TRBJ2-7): DAGVTQSPTHLIKTRGQQVTLRCSPISGHKSVSWYQQVLGQGPQFIFQYYEKEERGRGNFPDRFSARQFPNYSSELNVNALLLGDSALYLCASSRDRSNYEQYFGPGTRLTVT.

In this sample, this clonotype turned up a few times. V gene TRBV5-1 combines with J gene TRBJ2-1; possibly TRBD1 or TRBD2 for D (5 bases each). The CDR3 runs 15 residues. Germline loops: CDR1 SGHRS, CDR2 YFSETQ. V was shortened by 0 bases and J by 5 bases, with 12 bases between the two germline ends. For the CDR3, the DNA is TGCGCCAGCAGCTTGGCCAGGGAGACCGACAATGAGCAGTTCTTC. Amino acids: CASSLARETDNEQFF. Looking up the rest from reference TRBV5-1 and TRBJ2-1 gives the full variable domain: KAGVTQTPRYLIKTRGQQVTLSCSPISGHRSVSWYQQTPGQGLQFLFEYFSETQRNKGNFPGRFSGRQFSNSRSEMNVSTLELGDSALYLCASSLARETDNEQFFGPGTRLTVL.

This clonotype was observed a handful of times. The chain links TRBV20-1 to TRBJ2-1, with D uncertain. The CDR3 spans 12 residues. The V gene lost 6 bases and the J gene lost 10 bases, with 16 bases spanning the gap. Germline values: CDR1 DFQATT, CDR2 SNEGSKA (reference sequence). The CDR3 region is CSATDTAKEQFF. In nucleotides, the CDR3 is TGCAGTGCCACGGATACCGCCAAGGAGCAGTTCTTC.

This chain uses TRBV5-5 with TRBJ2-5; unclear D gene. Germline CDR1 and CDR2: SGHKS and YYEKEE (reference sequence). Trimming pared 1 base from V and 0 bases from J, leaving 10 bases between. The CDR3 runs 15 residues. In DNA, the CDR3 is TGTGCCAGCAGCTTGTTGGGAAGAGACCAAGAGACCCAGTACTTC. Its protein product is CASSLLGRDQETQYF.

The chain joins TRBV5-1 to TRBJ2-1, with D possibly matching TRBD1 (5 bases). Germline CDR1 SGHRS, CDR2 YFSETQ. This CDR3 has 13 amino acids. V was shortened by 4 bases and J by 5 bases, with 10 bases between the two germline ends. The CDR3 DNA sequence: TGCGCCAGCAGCGGTACAGGACACAATGAGCAGTTCTTC. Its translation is CASSGTGHNEQFF.

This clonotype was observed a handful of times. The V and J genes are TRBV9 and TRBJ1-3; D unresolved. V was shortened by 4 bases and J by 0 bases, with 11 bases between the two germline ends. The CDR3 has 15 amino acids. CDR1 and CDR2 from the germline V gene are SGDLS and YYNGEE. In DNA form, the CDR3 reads TGTGCCAGCAGCCCCCTCGGTGCCTCTGGAAACACCATATATTTT. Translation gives CASSPLGASGNTIYF.